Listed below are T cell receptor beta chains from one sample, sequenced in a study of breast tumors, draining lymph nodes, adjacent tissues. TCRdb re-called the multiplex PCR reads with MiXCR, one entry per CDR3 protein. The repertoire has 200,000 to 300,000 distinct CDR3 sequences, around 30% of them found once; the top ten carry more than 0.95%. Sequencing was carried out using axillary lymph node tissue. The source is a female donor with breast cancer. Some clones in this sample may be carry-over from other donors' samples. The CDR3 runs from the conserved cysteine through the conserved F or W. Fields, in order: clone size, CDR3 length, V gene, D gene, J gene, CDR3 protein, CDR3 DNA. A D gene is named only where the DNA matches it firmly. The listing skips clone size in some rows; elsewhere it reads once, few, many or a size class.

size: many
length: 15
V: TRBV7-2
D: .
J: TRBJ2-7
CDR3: CASSLGGRVAAEQYF
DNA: TGTGCCAGCAGCTTAGGGGGGCGCGTAGCTGCCGAGCAGTACTTC

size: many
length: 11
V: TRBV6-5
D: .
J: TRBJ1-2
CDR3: CASTTGVGYTF
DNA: TGTGCCAGCACCACGGGGGTTGGCTACACCTTC

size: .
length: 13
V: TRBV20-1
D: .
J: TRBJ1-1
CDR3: CRLLRGGNTAAFF
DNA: TGCAGGCTCCTGAGGGGAGGAAATACTGCAGCTTTCTTT

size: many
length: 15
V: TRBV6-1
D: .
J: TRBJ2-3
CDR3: CASSEGGISTDTQYF
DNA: TGTGCCAGCAGCGAGGGGGGGATTAGCACAGATACGCAGTATTTT

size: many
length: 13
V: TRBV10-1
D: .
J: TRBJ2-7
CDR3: CASSVESTGEQYF
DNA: TGCGCCAGCAGTGTAGAGTCCACGGGGGAGCAGTACTTC

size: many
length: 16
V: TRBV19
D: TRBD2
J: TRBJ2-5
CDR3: CASSIAGLAGVETQYF
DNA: TGTGCCAGTAGTATTGCTGGGCTAGCGGGAGTAGAGACCCAGTACTTC

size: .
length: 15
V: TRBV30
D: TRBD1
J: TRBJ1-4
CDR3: CAWSVGGLINEKLFF
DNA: TGTGCCTGGAGTGTAGGGGGCCTTATCAATGAAAAACTGTTTTTT

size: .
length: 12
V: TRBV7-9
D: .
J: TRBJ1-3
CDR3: CASSVGGDTIYF
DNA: TGTGCCAGCAGCGTAGGCGGGGACACCATATATTTT

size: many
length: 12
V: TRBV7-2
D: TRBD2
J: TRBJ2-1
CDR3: CASSAGTTEQFF
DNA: TGTGCCAGCAGCGCCGGGACTACAGAGCAGTTCTTC

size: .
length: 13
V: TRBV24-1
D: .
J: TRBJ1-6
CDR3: CATSRGDNSPLPF
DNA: TGTGCCACCAGTAGGGGAGATAATTCACCCCTCCCCTTT

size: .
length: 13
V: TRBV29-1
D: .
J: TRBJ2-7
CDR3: CSVETVDSYEQYF
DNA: TGCAGCGTTGAAACAGTTGACTCCTACGAGCAGTACTTC

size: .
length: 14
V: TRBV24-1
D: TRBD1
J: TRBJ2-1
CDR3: CATSDQGAGDEQFF
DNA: TGTGCCACCAGTGATCAGGGGGCTGGGGATGAGCAGTTCTTC

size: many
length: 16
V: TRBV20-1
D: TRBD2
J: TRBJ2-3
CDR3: CSACDFLAGLTDTQYF
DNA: TGCAGTGCCTGCGACTTTCTAGCGGGACTCACAGATACGCAGTATTTT

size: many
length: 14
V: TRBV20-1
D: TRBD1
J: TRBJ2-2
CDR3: CSARKTGQSGELFF
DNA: TGCAGTGCTAGGAAGACAGGGCAATCCGGGGAGCTGTTTTTT

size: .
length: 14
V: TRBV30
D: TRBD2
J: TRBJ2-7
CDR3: CAWSRAGGSYEQYF
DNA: TGTGCCTGGAGTAGGGCGGGAGGGTCCTACGAGCAGTACTTC

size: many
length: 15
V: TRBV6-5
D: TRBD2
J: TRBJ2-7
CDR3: CASSRERDYSYEQYF
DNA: TGTGCCAGCAGCAGAGAGCGGGATTACTCCTACGAGCAGTACTTC

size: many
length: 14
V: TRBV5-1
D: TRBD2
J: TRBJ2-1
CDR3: CASMASGTSNEQFF
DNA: TGCGCCAGCATGGCTAGCGGGACCTCCAATGAGCAGTTCTTC

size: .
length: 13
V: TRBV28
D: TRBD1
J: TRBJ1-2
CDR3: CASNKAQGGGYTF
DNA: TGTGCCAGCAACAAAGCACAGGGGGGAGGCTACACCTTC